Listed here is a single T cell receptor beta chain. What it recognizes is unknown. Profiling relied on immunoSEQ multiplex PCR, and the TCRdb table lists in-frame clones only, not all of them. This sample has 800,000 or so clones; about 96% occur once, and the top ten carry less than 0.25%. Terminally differentiated effector memory CD45RA+ cells were left out of the naive CD8 fraction, which was CD45RO-negative and positively selected for CCR7. CDR1 and CDR2 from the germline V gene are SQVTM and ANQGSEA. This CDR3 is built from 11 residues. The sample belongs to a study of shared clonotypes between healthy human individuals. Notes on the study in general: Across a few donors, naive CD4 shared roughly 5.1%, naive CD8 more than 3%, memory CD4 approximately 2.5%, memory CD8 0.4% to 0.5%.

V usage is TRBV29-1 and J usage is TRBJ1-1, with D unclear. The clonotype originates from a man between 25 and 39 years old in good health. The sequencing sample was made of naive CD8+ T cells sorted from blood. Written as DNA, the CDR3 is TGCAGTGGACGGACGAACACTGAAGCTTTCTTT. Residues: CSGRTNTEAFF.